This note documents a single T cell receptor beta chain sequence. Its target is unknown. The data belong to a study of T cell responses to AZD1222 COVID-19 vaccine. Sequencing used immunoSEQ multiplex PCR; TCRdb keeps in-frame clones, though not all of them. The repertoire holds tens of thousands of clones, with around 90% as singletons. Study-wide results and caveats: Seropositive at baseline were only a handful of AZD1222 recipients. Spike as a whole was targeted by vaccine-associated CD4 TCRs, dominant at 160-218 and 743-854.

Germline loops: CDR1 MNHEY, CDR2 SVGEGT. The CDR3 extends over 12 amino acids. Trimming shortened V by 5 bases and J by 6 bases, and 8 bases separated the two germline ends. The chain joins TRBV6-2 or TRBV6-3 to TRBJ2-1; D gene uncertain. The receptor comes from an adult in good health. The material was peripheral blood, obtained on day 0 of AZD1222 vaccination. The CDR3 protein is CASSGGTNEQFF. In DNA form, the CDR3 reads TGTGCCAGCAGTGGCGGCACCAATGAGCAGTTCTTC.